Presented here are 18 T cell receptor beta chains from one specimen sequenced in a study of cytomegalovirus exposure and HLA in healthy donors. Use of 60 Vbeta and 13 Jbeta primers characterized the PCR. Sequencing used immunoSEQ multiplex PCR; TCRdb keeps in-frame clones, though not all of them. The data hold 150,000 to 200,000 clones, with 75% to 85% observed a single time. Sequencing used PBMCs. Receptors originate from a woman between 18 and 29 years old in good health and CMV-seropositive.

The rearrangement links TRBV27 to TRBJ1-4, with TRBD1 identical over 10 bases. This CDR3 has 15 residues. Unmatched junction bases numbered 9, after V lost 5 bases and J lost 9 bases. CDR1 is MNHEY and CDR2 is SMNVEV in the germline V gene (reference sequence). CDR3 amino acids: CASSTERQGAKKLFF. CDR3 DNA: TGTGCCAGCAGTACAGAACGACAGGGGGCTAAAAAACTGTTTTTT.

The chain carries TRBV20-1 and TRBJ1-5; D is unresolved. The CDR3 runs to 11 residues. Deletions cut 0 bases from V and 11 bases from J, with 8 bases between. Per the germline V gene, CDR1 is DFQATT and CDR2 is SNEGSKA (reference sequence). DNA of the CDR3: TGCAGTGCTAGAGATTCGAGAACCCAGCATTTT. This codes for CSARDSRTQHF.

This CDR3 is CASSPSSEQYF. The CDR3 DNA sequence: TGTGCCAGCAGCCCAAGCTCCGAGCAGTACTTC. J is TRBJ2-7 and V is TRBV7-9; D is uncertain. Germline V gene lookup returns CDR1 SEHNR and CDR2 FQNEAQ (reference sequence). The CDR3 consists of 11 residues. V was trimmed by 5 bases and J by 6 bases, leaving 8 bases between them.

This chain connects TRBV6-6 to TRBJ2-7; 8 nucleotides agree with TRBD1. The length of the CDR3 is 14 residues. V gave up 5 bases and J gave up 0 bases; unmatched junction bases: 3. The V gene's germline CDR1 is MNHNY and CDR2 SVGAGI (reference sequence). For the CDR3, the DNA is TGTGCCAGCAGTAGGACAGGGAGCTCCTACGAGCAGTACTTC. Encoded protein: CASSRTGSSYEQYF.

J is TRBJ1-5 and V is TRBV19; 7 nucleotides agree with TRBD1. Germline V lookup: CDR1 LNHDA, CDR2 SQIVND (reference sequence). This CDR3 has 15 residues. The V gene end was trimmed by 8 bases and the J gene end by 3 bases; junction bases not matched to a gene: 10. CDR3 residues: CASGSTGYVNQPQHF. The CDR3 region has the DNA TGTGCCAGTGGCTCGACAGGGTATGTCAATCAGCCCCAGCATTTT.

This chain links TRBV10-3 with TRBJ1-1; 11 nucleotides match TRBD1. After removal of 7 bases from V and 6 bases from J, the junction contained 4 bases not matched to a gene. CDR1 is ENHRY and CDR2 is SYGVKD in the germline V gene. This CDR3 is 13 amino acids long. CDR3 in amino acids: CAIIRDRGSEAFF. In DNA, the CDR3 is TGTGCCATCATTAGGGACAGGGGGTCTGAAGCTTTCTTT.

In DNA, the CDR3 is TGTGCCAGCAGGATTGCGACAAACTATGGCTACACCTTC. Translating gives CASRIATNYGYTF. V gene TRBV28 combines with J gene TRBJ1-2, with unresolved D. Per the germline V gene, CDR1 is MDHEN and CDR2 is SYDVKM. The CDR3 runs to 13 residues. Trimming stripped 6 bases from V and 2 bases from J, with 10 bases between.

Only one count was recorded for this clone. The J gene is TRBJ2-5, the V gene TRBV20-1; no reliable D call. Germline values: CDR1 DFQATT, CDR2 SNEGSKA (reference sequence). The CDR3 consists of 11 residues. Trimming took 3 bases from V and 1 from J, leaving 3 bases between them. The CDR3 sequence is CSASLQETQYF. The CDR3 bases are TGCAGTGCTAGTCTCCAAGAGACCCAGTACTTC.

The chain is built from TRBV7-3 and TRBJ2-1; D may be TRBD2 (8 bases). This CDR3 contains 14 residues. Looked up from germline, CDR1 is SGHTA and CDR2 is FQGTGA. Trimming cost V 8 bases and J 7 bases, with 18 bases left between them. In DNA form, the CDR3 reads TGTGCCAGCTCCCGGGGGGGCAGGGGGAATGAGCAGTTCTTC. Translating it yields CASSRGGRGNEQFF.

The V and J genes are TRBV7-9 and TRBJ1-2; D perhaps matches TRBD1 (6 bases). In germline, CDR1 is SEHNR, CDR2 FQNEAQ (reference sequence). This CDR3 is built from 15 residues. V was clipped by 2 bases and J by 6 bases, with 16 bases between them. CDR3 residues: CASSLSDPGVNGYTF. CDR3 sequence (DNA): TGTGCCAGCAGCTTATCCGACCCAGGGGTAAATGGCTACACCTTC.

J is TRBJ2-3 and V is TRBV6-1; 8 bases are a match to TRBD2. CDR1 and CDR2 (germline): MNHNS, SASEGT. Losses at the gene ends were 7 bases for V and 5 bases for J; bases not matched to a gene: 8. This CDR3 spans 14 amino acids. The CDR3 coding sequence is TGTGCCAGCAAACCGGGGGGGCCGCAAGATACGCAGTATTTT. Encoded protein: CASKPGGPQDTQYF.

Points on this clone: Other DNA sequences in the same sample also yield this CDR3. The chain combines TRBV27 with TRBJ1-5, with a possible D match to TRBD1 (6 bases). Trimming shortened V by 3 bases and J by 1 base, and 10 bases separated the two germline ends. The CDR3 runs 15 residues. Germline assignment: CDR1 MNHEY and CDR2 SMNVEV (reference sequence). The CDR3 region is CASSLGGGSNQPQHF. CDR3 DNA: TGTGCCAGCAGTTTGGGAGGGGGGAGCAATCAGCCCCAGCATTTT.

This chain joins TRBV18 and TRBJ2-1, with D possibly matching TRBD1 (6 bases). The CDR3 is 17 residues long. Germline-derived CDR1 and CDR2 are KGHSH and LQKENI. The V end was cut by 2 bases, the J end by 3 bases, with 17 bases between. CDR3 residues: CASSPTAVQGNYNEQFF. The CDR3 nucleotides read TGTGCCAGCTCACCAACGGCCGTACAGGGAAACTACAATGAGCAGTTCTTC.

CDR3 bases: TGTGCCAGCAGGGAAAGATGGAGCACCGGGGAGCTGTTTTTT. This gives the protein CASRERWSTGELFF. V gene TRBV2 combines with J gene TRBJ2-2; D remains unclear. V lost 6 bases, J lost 4 bases, and 12 bases lay in between. The CDR3 contains 14 residues. Germline CDR1 reads SNHLY; CDR2 reads FYNNEI.

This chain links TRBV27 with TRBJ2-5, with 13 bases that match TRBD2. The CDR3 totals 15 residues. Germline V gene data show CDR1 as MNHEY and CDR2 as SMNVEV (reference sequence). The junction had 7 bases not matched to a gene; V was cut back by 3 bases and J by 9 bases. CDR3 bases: TGTGCCAGCAGTTTCACTAGCGGGGGGGTCGGGGCCCAGTACTTC. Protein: CASSFTSGGVGAQYF.

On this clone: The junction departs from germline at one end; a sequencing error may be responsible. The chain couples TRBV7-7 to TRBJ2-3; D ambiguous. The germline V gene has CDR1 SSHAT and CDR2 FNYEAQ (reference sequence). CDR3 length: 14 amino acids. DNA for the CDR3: TGTGCTAGCAGCCCCCTAGTTCGCACAGATACGCAGTATTTT. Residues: CASSPLVRTDTQYF.

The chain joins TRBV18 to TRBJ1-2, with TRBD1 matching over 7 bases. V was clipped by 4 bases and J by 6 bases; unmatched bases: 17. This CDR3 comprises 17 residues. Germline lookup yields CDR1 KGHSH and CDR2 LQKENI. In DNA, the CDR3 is TGTGCCAGCTCACAGGCCCGGGACGGGACAGATGGGGATGGCTACACCTTC. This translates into CASSQARDGTDGDGYTF.

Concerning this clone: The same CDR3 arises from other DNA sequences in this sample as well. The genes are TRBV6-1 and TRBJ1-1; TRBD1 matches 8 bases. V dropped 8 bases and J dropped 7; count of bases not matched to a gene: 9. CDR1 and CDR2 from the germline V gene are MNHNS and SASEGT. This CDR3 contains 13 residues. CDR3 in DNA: TGTGCCAGCCAGGGGCAGGGGGCTGGTGAAGCTTTCTTT. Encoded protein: CASQGQGAGEAFF.